This T cell receptor (beta chain) was profiled in a study of blood T cell repertoires in COVID-19 (TCRdb year 2020). About the investigation overall: Samples from collaborators originated in the United States, Italy and Spain and spanned both the acute and convalescent phases of COVID-19. The material from the prospective study consisted of cDNA or gDNA derived from T cells, B-cell-depleted T cells, or PBMCs. Subjects who had been exposed to COVID-19, were actively infected with it, or had recovered from it provided the deeply sampled blood TCRbeta repertoires that made up the dataset. The repertoires were released in a freely available public database intended as a resource for research on the immune response to SARS-CoV-2. Samples were obtained from the ongoing ImmuneRACE study (first 160 participants) and from 1,000 to 1,500 subjects provided by 6 global collaborators. Sample metadata almost always included a de-identified subject ID, COVID-19 status, age in years and sex. HLA class I and class II types, where available, came from metadata supplied by the sample provider rather than from assay-based typing.

Samples from volunteer blood donors who had recovered from COVID-19 were contributed by a second Seattle source. Whole blood was collected in K2EDTA tubes by collaborating institutions according to the institutions' own protocols. For TCRbeta analysis, collaborators shipped samples in one of three forms: frozen whole blood, isolated PBMCs, or DNA extracted from either of those sample types. Its CDR3 holds 16 amino acids, cysteine through phenylalanine. Only the CDR3 DNA stays, 48 bases, in frame from base 1. The germline ends are 17 bases apart after V is trimmed by 1 base and J by 4 bases. CDR1 SGHTA and CDR2 FQGNSA were looked up in the germline V gene. Findings and caveats that apply to the study as a whole: How much clinical and demographic metadata was included differed by source and by participant, and the metadata was provided uncurated.

Points on this clone: The specificity of this receptor is unknown. Per-nucleotide qualities are absent, and no much larger clonotype sits a single base away.

The immunoSEQ Assay, a bias-controlled multiplex PCR, was used to amplify TCRbeta CDR3 regions from genomic DNA. As for the authors' bioinformatics: The number of nucleated cells in each sample was estimated by amplification of reference gene primers within the assay. To quantify the absolute abundance of each unique TCRbeta CDR3 rearrangement, sequence reads were collapsed and filtered. For each sample, productive Simpson clonality was calculated by taking the square root of Simpson's diversity index across productive rearrangements. The table was pulled from immuneACCESS by TCRdb, which kept in-frame rearrangements only. Such tables lose some clones; where checked, under half of the loss comes from unresolved V genes, and the rest has no known cause. The DNA was the basis for D and trimming; V, J and clone size are from that table. Counted in this sample were 280,000 or so clones; approximately 86% of them appeared once. The ten most abundant clones make up approximately 2% of the sample.

The rearrangement combines TRBV7-2 with TRBJ2-7; TRBD2 might be the D gene, on 5 matching bases. This sequence was found in a young woman who had recovered from COVID-19. Specimen: peripheral blood. The CDR3: CASSLGAPTAGYEQYF. The DNA sequence is TGTGCCAGCAGCTTAGGGGCCCCCACCGCGGGTTACGAGCAGTACTTC.